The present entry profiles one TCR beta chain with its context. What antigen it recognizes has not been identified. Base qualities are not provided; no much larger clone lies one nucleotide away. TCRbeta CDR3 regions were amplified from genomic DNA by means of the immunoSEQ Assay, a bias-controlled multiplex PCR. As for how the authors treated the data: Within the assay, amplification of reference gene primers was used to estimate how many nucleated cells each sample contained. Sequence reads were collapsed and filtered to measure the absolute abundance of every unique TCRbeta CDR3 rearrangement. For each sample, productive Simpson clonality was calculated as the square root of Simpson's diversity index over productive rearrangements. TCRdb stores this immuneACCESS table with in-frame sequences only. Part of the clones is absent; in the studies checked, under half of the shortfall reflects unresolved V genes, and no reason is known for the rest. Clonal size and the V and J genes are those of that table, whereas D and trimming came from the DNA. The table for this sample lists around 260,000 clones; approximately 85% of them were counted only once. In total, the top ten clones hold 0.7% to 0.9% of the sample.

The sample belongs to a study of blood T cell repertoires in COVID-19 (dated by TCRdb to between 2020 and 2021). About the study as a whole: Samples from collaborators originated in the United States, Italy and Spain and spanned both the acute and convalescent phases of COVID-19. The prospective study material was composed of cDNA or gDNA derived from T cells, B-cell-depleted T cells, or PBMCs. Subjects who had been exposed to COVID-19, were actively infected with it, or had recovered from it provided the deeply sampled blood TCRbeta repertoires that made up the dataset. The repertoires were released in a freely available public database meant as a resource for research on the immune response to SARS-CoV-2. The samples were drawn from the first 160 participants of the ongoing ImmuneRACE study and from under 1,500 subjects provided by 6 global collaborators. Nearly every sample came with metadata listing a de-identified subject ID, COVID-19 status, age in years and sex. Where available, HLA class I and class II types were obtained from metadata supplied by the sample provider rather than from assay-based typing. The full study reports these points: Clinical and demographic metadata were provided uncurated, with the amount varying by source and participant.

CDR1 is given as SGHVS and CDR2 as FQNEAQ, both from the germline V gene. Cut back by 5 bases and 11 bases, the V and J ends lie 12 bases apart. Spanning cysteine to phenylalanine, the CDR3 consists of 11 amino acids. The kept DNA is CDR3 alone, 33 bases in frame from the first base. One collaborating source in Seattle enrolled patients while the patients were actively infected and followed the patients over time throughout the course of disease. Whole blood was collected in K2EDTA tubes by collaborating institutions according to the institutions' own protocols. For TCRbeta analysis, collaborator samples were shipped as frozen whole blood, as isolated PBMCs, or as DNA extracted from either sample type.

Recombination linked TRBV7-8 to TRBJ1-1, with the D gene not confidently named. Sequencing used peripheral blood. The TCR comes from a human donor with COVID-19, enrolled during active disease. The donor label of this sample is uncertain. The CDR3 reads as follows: CASSQTNWAFF. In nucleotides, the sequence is TGTGCCAGCAGCCAAACAAATTGGGCTTTCTTT.